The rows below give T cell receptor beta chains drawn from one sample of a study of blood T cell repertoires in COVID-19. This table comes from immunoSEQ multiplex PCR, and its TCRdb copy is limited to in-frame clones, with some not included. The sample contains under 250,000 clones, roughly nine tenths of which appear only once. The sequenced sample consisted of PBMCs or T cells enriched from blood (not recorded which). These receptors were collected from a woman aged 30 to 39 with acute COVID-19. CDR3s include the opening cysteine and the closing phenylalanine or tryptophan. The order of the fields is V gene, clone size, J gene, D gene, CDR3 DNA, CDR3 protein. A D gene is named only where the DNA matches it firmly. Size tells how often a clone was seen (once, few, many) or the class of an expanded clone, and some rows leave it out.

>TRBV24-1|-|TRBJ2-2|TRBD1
TGTGCCACCAGTGCCCCCACTCCGGACAGGCGGACGCCGGGGCTGTTTTTT
CATSAPTPDRRTPGLFF
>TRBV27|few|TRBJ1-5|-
TGTGCCAGCAGCCGACGGGGTATGAGCAATCAGCCCCAGCATTTT
CASSRRGMSNQPQHF
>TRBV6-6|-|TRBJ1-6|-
TGTGCCAGCAGGTCCACCAGGACACCCGAATCACCCCTCCACTTT
CASRSTRTPESPLHF
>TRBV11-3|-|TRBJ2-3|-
TGTGCCAGCAGCTACCCCGGGGATACGCAGTATTTT
CASSYPGDTQYF
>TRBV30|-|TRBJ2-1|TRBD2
TGTGCCTGGAGGGGGGGGGTAATGAATGAGCAGTTCTTC
CAWRGGVMNEQFF
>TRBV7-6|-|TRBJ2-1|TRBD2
TGTGCCAGCAGCAAAGAGGGCACTAGCGGGAGCTCCTACAATGAGCAGTTCTTC
CASSKEGTSGSSYNEQFF
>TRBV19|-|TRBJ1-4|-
TGTGCCAGTAGTATAGGAGCCAGGGCTAATGAAAAACTGTTTTTT
CASSIGARANEKLFF
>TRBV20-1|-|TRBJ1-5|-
TGCAGTGCCCCTCTGACGGGGGTCCAGCATTTT
CSAPLTGVQHF
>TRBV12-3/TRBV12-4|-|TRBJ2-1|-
TGTGCCAGCAGTCGTGGAGCCTACAATGAGCAGTTCTTC
CASSRGAYNEQFF
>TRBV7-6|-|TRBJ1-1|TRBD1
TGTGCCAGCAGCGAACGGACAGGAGTGAACACTGAAGCTTTCTTT
CASSERTGVNTEAFF
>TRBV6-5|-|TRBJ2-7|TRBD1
TGTGCCAGCGAGGGACAGAACTCCTACGAGCAGTACTTC
CASEGQNSYEQYF
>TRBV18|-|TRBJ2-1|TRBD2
TGTGCCAGCTCAAGCGCTGGAGGCGGGGGATACAATGAGCAGTTCTTC
CASSSAGGGGYNEQFF
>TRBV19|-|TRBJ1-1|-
TGTGCCAGTAGTCCCCTAGGGGTTCGGGACACTGAAGCTTTCTTT
CASSPLGVRDTEAFF
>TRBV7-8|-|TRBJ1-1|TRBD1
TGTGCCAGCAGCTTAGCGGACAGGGGGAACACTGAAGCTTTCTTT
CASSLADRGNTEAFF
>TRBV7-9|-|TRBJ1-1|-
TGTGCCAGCAGCATTTCAACCCAGGTTAGGGGAGGAGGAACTGAAGCTTTCTTT
CASSISTQVRGGGTEAFF
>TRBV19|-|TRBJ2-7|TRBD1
TGTGCCAGTAGATCCCGTGGGACAGAGAGCTCCTACGAGCAGTACTTC
CASRSRGTESSYEQYF
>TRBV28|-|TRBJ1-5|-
TGTGCCACCAGGGGAGGCAATCAGCCCCAGCATTTT
CATRGGNQPQHF
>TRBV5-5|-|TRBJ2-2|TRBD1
TGTGCCAGCAGCGCGTTTGGACAGGGAATCGCGGCCGGGGAGCTGTTTTTT
CASSAFGQGIAAGELFF
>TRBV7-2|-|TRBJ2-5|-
TGTGCCAGCAGCTTAGCGCTGGGTGAGGCCGGGACCCAGTACTTC
CASSLALGEAGTQYF
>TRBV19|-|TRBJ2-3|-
TGTGCCAGTAGCGAGGATCGCACAGATACGCAGTATTTT
CASSEDRTDTQYF
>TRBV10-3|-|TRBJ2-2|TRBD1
TGTGCCATCAGTGAGACAGGGGGCGTCGGCGGGGAGCTGTTTTTT
CAISETGGVGGELFF
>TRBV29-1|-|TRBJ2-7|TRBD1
TGCAGCGTTCGATCGGACAGGGGTTCCTCCTACGAGCAGTACTTC
CSVRSDRGSSYEQYF
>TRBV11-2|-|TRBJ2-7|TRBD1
TGTGCCAGCAGCTTTCCCCGGGACAGGGGAACCTACGAGCAGTACTTC
CASSFPRDRGTYEQYF
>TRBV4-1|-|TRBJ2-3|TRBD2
TGCGCCAGCAGCCAAGAAGGTAGCGGGGGCACAGATACGCAGTATTTT
CASSQEGSGGTDTQYF
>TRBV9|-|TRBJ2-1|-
TGTGCCAGCAGCGTTCAGGGGCTACCCTACAATGAGCAGTTCTTC
CASSVQGLPYNEQFF
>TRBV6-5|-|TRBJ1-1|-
TGTGCCAGCAGCGGCCCTGGGCGTACTGAAGCTTTCTTT
CASSGPGRTEAFF
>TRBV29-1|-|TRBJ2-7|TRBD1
TGCAGCGTTGAAGACGGACAGGCCGGGTCGGACGAGCAGTACTTC
CSVEDGQAGSDEQYF
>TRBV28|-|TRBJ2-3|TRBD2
TGTGCCATACAGGGACTAGCGGGGGGTGATACGCAGTATTTT
CAIQGLAGGDTQYF
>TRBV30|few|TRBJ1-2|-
TGTGCCTGGATCCGTCGGGGGGGGGTGAGCTATGGCTACACCTTC
CAWIRRGGVSYGYTF
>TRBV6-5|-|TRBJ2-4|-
TGTGCCAGCAGTTACTCGGCTAGTTTAAACATTCAGTACTTC
CASSYSASLNIQYF
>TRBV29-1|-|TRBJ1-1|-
TGCAGCGTTGAGGAGGGTCTAAAAGCTTTCTTT
CSVEEGLKAFF
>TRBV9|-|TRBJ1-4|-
TGTGCCAGCAGCCCTAGGGGAGGGAACGAAAAACTGTTTTTT
CASSPRGGNEKLFF
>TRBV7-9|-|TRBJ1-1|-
TGTGCCAGCAGCTTACTCCGGAGGAACACTGAAGCTTTCTTT
CASSLLRRNTEAFF